These 8 T cell receptor beta chains share one sample of origin, sequenced in a study of blood T cell repertoires in COVID-19. Libraries were prepared by immunoSEQ multiplex PCR; TCRdb keeps only in-frame clonotypes and omits some of them. The sample lists 250,000 to 300,000 clones; around 84% were seen once. The specimen was peripheral blood. These receptors all come from a man in his 60s with acute or convalescent COVID-19.

The chain combines TRBV11-1 with TRBJ2-3; 8 bases map to TRBD2. CDR3 length: 16 amino acids. V lost 4 bases and J lost 2; bases outside the gene matches: 8. Germline-derived CDR1 and CDR2 are SGHAT and FQDESV (reference sequence). The CDR3 loop is CASSSWTSLYTDTQYF. The CDR3 nucleotides are TGTGCCAGCAGCTCCTGGACTAGCCTTTACACAGATACGCAGTATTTT.

This chain links TRBV3-1 (or the pseudogene TRBV3-2) with TRBJ2-7; D not certain. CDR3 length: 15 residues. V lost 0 bases to trimming and J lost 0 bases, with 9 bases between them. CDR1 is LGHDT and CDR2 is YNNKEL in the germline V gene (reference sequence). The CDR3 spells CASSQDPPDSYEQYF. CDR3 coding DNA: TGTGCCAGCAGCCAAGATCCCCCAGACTCCTACGAGCAGTACTTC.

The V gene is TRBV11-2, the J gene TRBJ2-7; 10 positions match TRBD2. The junction had 11 bases not matched to a gene; V was cut back by 2 bases and J by 1 base. The CDR3 extends over 18 amino acids. Germline V lookup: CDR1 SGHAT, CDR2 FQNNGV. The CDR3 nucleotides are TGTGCCAGCAGCTTATGGTGGCTAGCGGGGGAGAGATCCTACGAGCAGTACTTC. It yields the protein CASSLWWLAGERSYEQYF.

Only one count was recorded for this clone. This chain joins TRBV11-3 and TRBJ2-7; 10 bases map to TRBD1. The V gene's germline CDR1 is SGHNT and CDR2 YENEEA. This CDR3 region has 16 residues. Germline trimming cut 4 bases from V and 5 bases from J; bases unmatched to any gene: 11. The CDR3 is CASSSKPGTGDHEQYF. In nucleotides, the CDR3 is TGTGCCAGCAGCTCCAAGCCCGGGACAGGGGACCACGAGCAGTACTTC.

The chain uses TRBV6-2 or TRBV6-3 and TRBJ1-1, with 7 bases matching TRBD1. Germline trimming cut 6 bases from V and 4 bases from J; bases unmatched to any gene: 11. Germline loops: CDR1 MNHEY, CDR2 SVGEGT. This CDR3 comprises 15 residues. CDR3 bases: TGTGCCAGCAGCCCCTTACAGGGGTACGGCACTGAAGCTTTCTTT. Translating it yields CASSPLQGYGTEAFF.

This clone was recorded a few times. This chain connects TRBV18 to TRBJ2-7; TRBD1 matches 7 bases. The CDR3 length is 14 residues. Germline trimming cut 4 bases from V and 4 bases from J; bases unmatched to any gene: 7. Germline CDR1 is KGHSH and CDR2 is LQKENI. CDR3 DNA: TGTGCCAGCTCACAAGGACAGGACAGATACGAGCAGTACTTC. Translating gives CASSQGQDRYEQYF.

This clone was detected only once. In DNA, the CDR3 is TGTGCCAGCAGTGAGGGGGGGGTGAATGTCTTATACGAGCAGTACTTC. Translating gives CASSEGGVNVLYEQYF. The rearrangement links TRBV2 to TRBJ2-7; 7 nucleotides agree with TRBD2. The CDR3 loop spans 16 amino acids. J lost 4 bases, V lost 3 bases, and 12 bases had no gene match. CDR1 and CDR2 (germline): SNHLY, FYNNEI.

A single count supports this clone. The chain uses TRBV6-5 and TRBJ1-2; D remains ambiguous. Trimming took 7 bases from V and 3 from J, leaving 3 bases between them. This CDR3 spans 10 amino acids. Germline CDR1 reads MNHEY; CDR2 reads SVGAGI. The CDR3 nucleotides read TGTGCCAGCACGGACTATGGCTACACCTTC. It specifies CASTDYGYTF.